This T cell receptor beta chain was captured by sequencing in a study of CD4 and CD8 cells across lung adenocarcinoma regions. Localized lung adenocarcinoma, a non-small cell lung cancer, affected the donors. The germline CDR1 and CDR2 sequences are LGHNA and YSLEER. The V end lost 0 bases, the J end lost 2 bases, and 22 bases lay between the germline ends. The CDR3 runs to 19 residues. TCRdb ran MiXCR on the PCR reads and lists one entry per CDR3 protein. The sample records 4,900 or so distinct CDR3 sequences, about 60% being singletons. The sequence derives from a male donor with lung adenocarcinoma. The CD4 and CD8 labels of this study may be unreliable. The source material was CD4+ T cells from the center of a lung tumor. The gene calls are TRBV4-3 and TRBJ1-2; TRBD1 is a possible D gene (6 bases). The CDR3 bases are TGCGCCAGCAGCCAAGATCCACCTTGGCTAAGGGACAAAAACTATGGCTACACCTTC. Amino acid sequence: CASSQDPPWLRDKNYGYTF.